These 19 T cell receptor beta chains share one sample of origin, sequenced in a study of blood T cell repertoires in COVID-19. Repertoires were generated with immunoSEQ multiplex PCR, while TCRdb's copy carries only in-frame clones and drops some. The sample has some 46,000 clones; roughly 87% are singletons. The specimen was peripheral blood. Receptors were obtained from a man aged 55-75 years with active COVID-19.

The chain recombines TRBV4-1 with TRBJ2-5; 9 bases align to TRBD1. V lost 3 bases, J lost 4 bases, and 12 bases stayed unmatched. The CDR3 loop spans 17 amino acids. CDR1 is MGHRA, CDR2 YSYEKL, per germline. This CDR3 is CASSQLVPGQGLETQYF. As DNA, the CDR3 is TGCGCCAGCAGCCAGTTGGTCCCGGGACAGGGTTTAGAGACCCAGTACTTC.

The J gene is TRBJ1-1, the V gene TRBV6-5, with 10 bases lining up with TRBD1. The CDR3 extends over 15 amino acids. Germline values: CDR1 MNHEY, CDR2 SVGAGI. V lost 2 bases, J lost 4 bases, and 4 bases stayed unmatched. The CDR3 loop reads CASSYGRTGGTEAFF. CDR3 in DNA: TGTGCCAGCAGTTACGGGCGGACAGGGGGCACTGAAGCTTTCTTT.

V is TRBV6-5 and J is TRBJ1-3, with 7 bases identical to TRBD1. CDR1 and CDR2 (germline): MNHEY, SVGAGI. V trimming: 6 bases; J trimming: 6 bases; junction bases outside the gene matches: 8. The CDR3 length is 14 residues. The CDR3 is CASSVTGDENTIYF. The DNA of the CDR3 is TGTGCCAGCAGCGTTACAGGGGACGAAAACACCATATATTTT.

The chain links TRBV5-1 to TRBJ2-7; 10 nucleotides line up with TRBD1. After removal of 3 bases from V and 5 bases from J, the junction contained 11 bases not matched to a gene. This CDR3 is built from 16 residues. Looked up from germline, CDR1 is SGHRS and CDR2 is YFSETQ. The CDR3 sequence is CASSWGAGTGENEQYF. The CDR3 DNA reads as TGCGCCAGCAGCTGGGGGGCCGGGACAGGGGAGAACGAGCAGTACTTC. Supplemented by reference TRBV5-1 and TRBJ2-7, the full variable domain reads KAGVTQTPRYLIKTRGQQVTLSCSPISGHRSVSWYQQTPGQGLQFLFEYFSETQRNKGNFPGRFSGRQFSNSRSEMNVSTLELGDSALYLCASSWGAGTGENEQYFGPGTRLTVT.

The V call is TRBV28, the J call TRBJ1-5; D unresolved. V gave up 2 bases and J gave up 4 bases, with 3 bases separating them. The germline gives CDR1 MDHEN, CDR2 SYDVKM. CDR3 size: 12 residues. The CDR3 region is CASSLLNQPQHF. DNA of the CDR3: TGTGCCAGCAGTTTACTAAATCAGCCCCAGCATTTT.

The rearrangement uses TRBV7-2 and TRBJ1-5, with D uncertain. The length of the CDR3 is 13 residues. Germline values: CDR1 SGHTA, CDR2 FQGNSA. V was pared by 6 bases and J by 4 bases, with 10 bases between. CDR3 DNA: TGTGCCAGCAGTGAGGGCAGAAATCAGCCCCAGCATTTT. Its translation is CASSEGRNQPQHF.

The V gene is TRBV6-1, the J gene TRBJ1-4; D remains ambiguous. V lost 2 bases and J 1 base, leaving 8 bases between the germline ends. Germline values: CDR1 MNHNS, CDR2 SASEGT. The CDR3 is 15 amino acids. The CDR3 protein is CASSEPGETNEKLFF. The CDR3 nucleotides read TGTGCCAGCAGTGAACCCGGGGAAACTAATGAAAAACTGTTTTTT.

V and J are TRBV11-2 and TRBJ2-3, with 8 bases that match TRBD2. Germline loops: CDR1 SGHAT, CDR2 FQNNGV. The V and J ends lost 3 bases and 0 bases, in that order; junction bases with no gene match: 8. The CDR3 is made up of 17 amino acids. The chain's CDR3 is CASSLGAGGTSTDTQYF. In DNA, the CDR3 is TGTGCCAGCAGCTTGGGGGCGGGGGGTACTAGCACAGATACGCAGTATTTT.

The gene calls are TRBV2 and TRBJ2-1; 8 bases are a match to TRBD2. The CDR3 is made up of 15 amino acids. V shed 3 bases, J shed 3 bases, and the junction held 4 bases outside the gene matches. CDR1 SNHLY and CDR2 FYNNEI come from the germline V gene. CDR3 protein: CASSDRRGDYNEQFF. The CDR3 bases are TGTGCCAGCAGTGACAGGCGGGGGGACTACAATGAGCAGTTCTTC.

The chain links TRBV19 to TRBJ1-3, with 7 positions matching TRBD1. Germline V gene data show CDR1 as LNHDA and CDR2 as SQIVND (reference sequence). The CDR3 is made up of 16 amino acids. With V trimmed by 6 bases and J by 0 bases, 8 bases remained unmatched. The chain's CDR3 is CASSGDRLSSGNTIYF. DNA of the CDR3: TGTGCCAGTAGCGGGGACAGACTCAGCTCTGGAAACACCATATATTTT.

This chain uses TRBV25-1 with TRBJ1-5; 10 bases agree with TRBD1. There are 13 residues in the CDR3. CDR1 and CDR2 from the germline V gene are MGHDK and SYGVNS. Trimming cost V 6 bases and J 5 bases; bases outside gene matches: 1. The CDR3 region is CASRGQGDQPQHF. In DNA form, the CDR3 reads TGTGCCAGCAGAGGACAGGGGGATCAGCCCCAGCATTTT.

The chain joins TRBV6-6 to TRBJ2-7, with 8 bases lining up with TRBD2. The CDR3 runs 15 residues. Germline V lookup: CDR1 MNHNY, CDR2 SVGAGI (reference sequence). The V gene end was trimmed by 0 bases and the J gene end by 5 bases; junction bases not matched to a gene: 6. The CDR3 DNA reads TGTGCCAGCAGTTACTCCCGGACTAGCAGCCACGAGCAGTACTTC. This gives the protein CASSYSRTSSHEQYF.

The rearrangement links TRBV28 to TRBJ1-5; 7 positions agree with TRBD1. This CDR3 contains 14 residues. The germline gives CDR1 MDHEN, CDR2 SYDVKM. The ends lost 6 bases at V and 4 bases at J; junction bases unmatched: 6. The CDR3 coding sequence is TGTGCCAGCAGCTTGGGACAGTCAAATCAGCCCCAGCATTTT. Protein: CASSLGQSNQPQHF. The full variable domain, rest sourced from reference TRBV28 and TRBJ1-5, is DVKVTQSSRYLVKRTGEKVFLECVQDMDHENMFWYRQDPGLGLRLIYFSYDVKMKEKGDIPEGYSVSREKKERFSLILESASTNQTSMYLCASSLGQSNQPQHFGDGTRLSIL.

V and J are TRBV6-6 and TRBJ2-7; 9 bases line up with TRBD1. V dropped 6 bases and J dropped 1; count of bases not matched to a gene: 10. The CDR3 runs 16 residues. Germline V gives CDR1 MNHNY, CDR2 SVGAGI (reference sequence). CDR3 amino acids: CASSPDLTGGSYEQYF. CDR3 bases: TGTGCCAGCAGCCCCGACCTGACAGGGGGATCCTACGAGCAGTACTTC.

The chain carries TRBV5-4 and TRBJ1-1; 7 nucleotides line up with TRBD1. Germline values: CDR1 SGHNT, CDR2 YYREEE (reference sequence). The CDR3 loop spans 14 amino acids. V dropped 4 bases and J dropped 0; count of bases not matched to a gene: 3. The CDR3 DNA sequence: TGTGCCAGCAGCGGAGGACAGGTGAACACTGAAGCTTTCTTT. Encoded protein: CASSGGQVNTEAFF.

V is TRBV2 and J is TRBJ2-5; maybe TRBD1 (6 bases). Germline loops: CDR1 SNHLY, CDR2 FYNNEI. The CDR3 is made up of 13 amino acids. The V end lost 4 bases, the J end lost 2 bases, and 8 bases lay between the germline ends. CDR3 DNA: TGTGCCAGCAGTGTAGACAGGCAAGAGACCCAGTACTTC. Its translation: CASSVDRQETQYF.

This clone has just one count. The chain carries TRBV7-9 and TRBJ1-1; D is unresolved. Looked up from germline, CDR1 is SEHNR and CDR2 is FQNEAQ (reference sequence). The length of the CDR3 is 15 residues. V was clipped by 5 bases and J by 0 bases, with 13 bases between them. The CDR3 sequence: CASSPHGEMNTEAFF. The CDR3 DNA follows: TGTGCCAGCAGCCCTCACGGGGAAATGAACACTGAAGCTTTCTTT.

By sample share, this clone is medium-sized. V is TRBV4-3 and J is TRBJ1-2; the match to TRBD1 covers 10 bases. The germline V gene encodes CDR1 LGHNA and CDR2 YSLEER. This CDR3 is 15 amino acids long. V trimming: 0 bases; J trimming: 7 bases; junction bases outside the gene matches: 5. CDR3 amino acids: CASSQDTGTGAGYTF. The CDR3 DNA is TGCGCCAGCAGCCAAGATACGGGGACAGGGGCTGGCTACACCTTC.

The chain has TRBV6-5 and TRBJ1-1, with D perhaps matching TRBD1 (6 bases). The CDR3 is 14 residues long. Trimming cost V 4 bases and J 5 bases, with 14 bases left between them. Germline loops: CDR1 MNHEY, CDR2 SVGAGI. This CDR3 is CASSLNRVPTEAFF. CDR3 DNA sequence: TGTGCCAGCAGTTTAAACAGGGTCCCTACTGAAGCTTTCTTT.